The clone carrying this T cell receptor (beta chain) was counted only a few times. Its antigen is unidentified. This sample was taken from a study of early T cells in non-severe SARS-CoV-2 infection. Study results and limitations: Clonotype matching in VDJdb favored anti-spike CD8 responses and did not capture private and CD4 specificities.

The CDR3 is 15 amino acids. Germline V CDR1 and CDR2: SNHLY, FYNNEI. V was pared by 4 bases and J by 0 bases, with 13 bases between. Attachment of unique molecular identifiers was made to individual cDNA molecules. Via MiXCR, TCRdb re-called the 5' RACE reads, giving one row per CDR3 protein. In the table there are under 70,000 distinct CDR3 sequences, over 4% of which are singletons. The receptor comes from an adult who was a healthcare worker with PCR-confirmed SARS-CoV-2 infection or an uninfected control (not recorded which). The rearrangement joins TRBV2 to TRBJ2-7, with D perhaps assigned TRBD1 or TRBD2 (6 bases each). The sample consisted of whole blood. The CDR3 loop reads CASSGGGYSSYEQYF. The DNA of the CDR3 is TGTGCCAGCAGTGGAGGGGGGTATAGCTCCTACGAGCAGTACTTC. Supplemented by reference TRBV2 and TRBJ2-7, the full variable domain reads EPEVTQTPSHQVTQMGQEVILRCVPISNHLYFYWYRQILGQKVEFLVSFYNNEISEKSEIFDDQFSVERPDGSNFTLKIRSTKLEDSAMYFCASSGGGYSSYEQYFGPGTRLTVT.